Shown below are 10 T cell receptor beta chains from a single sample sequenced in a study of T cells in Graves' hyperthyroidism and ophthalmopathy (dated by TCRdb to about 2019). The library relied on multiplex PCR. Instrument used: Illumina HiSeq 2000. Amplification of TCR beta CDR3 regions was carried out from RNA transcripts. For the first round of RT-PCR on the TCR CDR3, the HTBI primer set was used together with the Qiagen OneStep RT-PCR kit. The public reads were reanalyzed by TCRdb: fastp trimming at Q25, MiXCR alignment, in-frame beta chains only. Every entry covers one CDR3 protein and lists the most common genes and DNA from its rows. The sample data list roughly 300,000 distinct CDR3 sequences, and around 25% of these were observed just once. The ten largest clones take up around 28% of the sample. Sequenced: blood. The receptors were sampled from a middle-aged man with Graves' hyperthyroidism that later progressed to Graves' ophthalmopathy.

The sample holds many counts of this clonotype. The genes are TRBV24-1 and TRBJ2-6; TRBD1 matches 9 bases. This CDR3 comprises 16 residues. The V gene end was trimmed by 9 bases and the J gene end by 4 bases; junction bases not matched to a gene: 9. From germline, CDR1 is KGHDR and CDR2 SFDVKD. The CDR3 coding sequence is TGTGCCACCCAGGACAGGGGCGCGTCCGGGGCCAACGTCCTGACTTTC. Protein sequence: CATQDRGASGANVLTF.

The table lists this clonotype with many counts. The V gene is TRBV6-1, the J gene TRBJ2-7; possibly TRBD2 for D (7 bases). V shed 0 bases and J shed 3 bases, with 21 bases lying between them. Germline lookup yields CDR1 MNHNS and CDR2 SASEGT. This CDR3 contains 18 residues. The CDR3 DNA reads TGTGCCAGCAGTGAAGCGCAGGGGTCTAGCGGACTATTCTACGAGCAGTACTTC. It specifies CASSEAQGSSGLFYEQYF.

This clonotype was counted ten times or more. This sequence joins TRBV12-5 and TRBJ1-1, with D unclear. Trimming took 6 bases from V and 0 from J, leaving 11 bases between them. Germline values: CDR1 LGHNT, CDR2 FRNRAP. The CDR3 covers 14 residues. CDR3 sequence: CASGHTSMNTEAFF. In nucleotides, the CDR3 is TGTGCTAGTGGACACACAAGTATGAACACTGAAGCTTTCTTT.

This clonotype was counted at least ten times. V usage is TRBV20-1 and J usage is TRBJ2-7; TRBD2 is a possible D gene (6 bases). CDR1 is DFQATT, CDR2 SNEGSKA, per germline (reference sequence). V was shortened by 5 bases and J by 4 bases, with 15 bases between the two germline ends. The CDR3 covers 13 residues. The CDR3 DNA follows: TGCAGTGCTGTTCCCGGAGGGCCATACGAGCAGTACTTC. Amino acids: CSAVPGGPYEQYF.

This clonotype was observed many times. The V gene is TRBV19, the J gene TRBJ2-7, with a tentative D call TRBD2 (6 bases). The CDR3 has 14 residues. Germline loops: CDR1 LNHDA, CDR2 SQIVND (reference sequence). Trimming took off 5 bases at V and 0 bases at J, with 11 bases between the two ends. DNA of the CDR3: TGTGCCAGTAGTCTGTACGGGAGCTCCTACGAGCAGTACTTC. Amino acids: CASSLYGSSYEQYF. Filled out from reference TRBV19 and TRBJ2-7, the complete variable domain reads DGGITQSPKYLFRKEGQNVTLSCEQNLNHDAMYWYRQDPGQGLRLIYYSQIVNDFQKGDIAEGYSVSREKKESFPLTVTSAQKNPTAFYLCASSLYGSSYEQYFGPGTRLTVT.

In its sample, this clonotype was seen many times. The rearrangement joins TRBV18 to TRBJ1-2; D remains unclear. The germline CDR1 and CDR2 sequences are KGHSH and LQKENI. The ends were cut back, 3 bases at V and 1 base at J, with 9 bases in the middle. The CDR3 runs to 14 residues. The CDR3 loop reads CASSPEYNNYGYTF. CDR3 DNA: TGTGCCAGCTCACCGGAGTACAATAACTATGGCTACACCTTC.

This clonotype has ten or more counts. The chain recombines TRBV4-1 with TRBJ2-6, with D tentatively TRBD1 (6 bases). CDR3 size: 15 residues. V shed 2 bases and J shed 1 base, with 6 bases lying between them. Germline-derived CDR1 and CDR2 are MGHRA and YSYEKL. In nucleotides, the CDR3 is TGCGCCAGCAGCCAAACAGGGTCTGGGGCCAACGTCCTGACTTTC. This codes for CASSQTGSGANVLTF.

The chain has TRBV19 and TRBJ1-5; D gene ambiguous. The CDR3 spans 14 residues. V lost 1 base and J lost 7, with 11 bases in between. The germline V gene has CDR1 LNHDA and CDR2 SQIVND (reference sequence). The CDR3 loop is CASSIVPPSQPQHF. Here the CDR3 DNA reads TGTGCCAGTAGTATAGTACCGCCCTCACAGCCCCAGCATTTT.

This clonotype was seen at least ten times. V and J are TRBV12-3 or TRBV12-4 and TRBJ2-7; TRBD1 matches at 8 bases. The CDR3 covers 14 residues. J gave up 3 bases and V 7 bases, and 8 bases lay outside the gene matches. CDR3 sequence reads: CASTRTGNIYEQYF. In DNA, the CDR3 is TGTGCCAGCACCCGGACAGGGAACATCTACGAGCAGTACTTC.

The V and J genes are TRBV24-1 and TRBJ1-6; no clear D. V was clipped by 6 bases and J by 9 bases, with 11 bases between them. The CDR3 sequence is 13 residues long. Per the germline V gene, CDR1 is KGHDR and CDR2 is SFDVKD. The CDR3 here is CATSRDGISPLHF. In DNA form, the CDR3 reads TGTGCCACCAGTCGGGATGGAATTTCACCCCTCCACTTT.